Presented here are 13 T cell receptor beta chains from one specimen sequenced in a study of T cells in Graves' hyperthyroidism and ophthalmopathy. RNA transcripts gave rise to amplified TCR beta CDR3 regions. HTBI primers were used for first-round RT-PCR of the TCR CDR3. One entry per CDR3 protein, called by TCRdb with MiXCR from the multiplex PCR reads. This sample has around 450,000 distinct CDR3 sequences, with more than 15% found just once. Sequencing input: blood. These receptors all stem from a woman between 18 and 29 years old with Graves' hyperthyroidism.

Ten or more counts support this clonotype. The chain has TRBV3-1 and TRBJ1-2; D is ambiguous. Germline CDR1 is LGHDT and CDR2 is YNNKEL (reference sequence). This CDR3 contains 14 residues. Between the trimmed V and J ends, which lost 1 base and 6 bases, there was a span of 12 bases. DNA for the CDR3: TGTGCCAGCAGCCAAGGGCCGGGTGCACATGGCTACACCTTC. Residues: CASSQGPGAHGYTF.

This clonotype showed up many times. The chain is built from TRBV7-8 and TRBJ2-5; TRBD1 aligns across 10 bases. The J segment lost 9 bases and the V segment lost 1 base, leaving 8 bases of the junction unmatched. The CDR3 totals 15 residues. Germline CDR1 SGHVS, CDR2 FQNEAQ. This chain's CDR3 is CASSLDGTGALPQYF. The CDR3 DNA reads TGTGCCAGCAGCTTAGACGGGACAGGGGCTCTCCCCCAGTACTTC. Full variable domain (missing parts from reference TRBV7-8 and TRBJ2-5): GAGVSQSPRYKVAKRGQDVALRCDPISGHVSLFWYQQALGQGPEFLTYFQNEAQLDKSGLPSDRFFAERPEGSVSTLKIQRTQQEDSAVYLCASSLDGTGALPQYFGPGTRLLVL.

This clonotype was found many times. The chain links TRBV9 to TRBJ1-6, with TRBD1 matching over 7 bases. This CDR3 contains 13 residues. Trimming took 2 bases from V and 10 from J; bases not matched to a gene: 3. Per the germline V gene, CDR1 is SGDLS and CDR2 is YYNGEE. The DNA for the CDR3 is TGTGCCAGCAGCGTGGACAGGTCCTCACCCCTCCACTTT. It encodes CASSVDRSSPLHF.

At least ten counts were recorded for this clonotype. CDR3 sequence: CASSYEGLADYEQYF. The CDR3 coding sequence is TGTGCCAGCAGTTACGAGGGACTAGCGGACTACGAGCAGTACTTC. The chain employs TRBV6-5 and TRBJ2-7; 11 bases agree with TRBD2. The J segment lost 3 bases and the V segment lost 2 bases, leaving 3 bases of the junction unmatched. The germline V gene encodes CDR1 MNHEY and CDR2 SVGAGI. This CDR3 contains 15 residues.

Ten or more counts support this clonotype. This chain joins TRBV6-5 and TRBJ1-2; TRBD1 aligns across 9 bases. The CDR3 is 13 amino acids. In germline, CDR1 is MNHEY, CDR2 SVGAGI. Trimming cost V 2 bases and J 9 bases; bases outside gene matches: 4. CDR3 DNA: TGTGCCAGCAGTTACCGGGACAGGGAACGCTACACCTTC. Translated, it gives CASSYRDRERYTF.

This clonotype occurred many times. The chain recombines TRBV6-5 with TRBJ2-3; 13 bases are shared with TRBD2. V dropped 0 bases and J dropped 6; count of bases not matched to a gene: 9. Germline CDR1 MNHEY, CDR2 SVGAGI. This CDR3 region has 18 residues. CDR3 coding DNA: TGTGCCAGCAGTTACTCGGGACTAGCGGGACTCCCCTCCGATACGCAGTATTTT. It yields the protein CASSYSGLAGLPSDTQYF.

The V call is TRBV20-1, the J call TRBJ2-1; a possible D gene is TRBD1 (5 bases). The CDR3 extends over 19 amino acids. Per the germline V gene, CDR1 is DFQATT and CDR2 is SNEGSKA (reference sequence). The V end lost 3 bases, the J end lost 1 base, and 25 bases lay between the germline ends. The DNA for the CDR3 is TGCAGTGCTAGTATCAGGGTCGTACCCGCTCTTCCTTCCTACAATGAGCAGTTCTTC. This gives the protein CSASIRVVPALPSYNEQFF.

This clonotype occurred many times. The rearrangement joins TRBV5-6 to TRBJ2-2, with 7 bases identical to TRBD1. The CDR3 runs 15 residues. The germline V gene has CDR1 SGHDT and CDR2 YYEEEE. With V trimmed by 0 bases and J by 6 bases, 5 bases remained unmatched. CDR3 residues: CASSLGGQPAGELFF. The CDR3 DNA sequence: TGTGCCAGCAGCTTGGGGGGACAGCCGGCCGGGGAGCTGTTTTTT.

This clonotype has a count of ten or more. The J gene is TRBJ2-3, the V gene TRBV5-4, with D hard to call. Germline-derived CDR1 and CDR2 are SGHNT and YYREEE (reference sequence). The V gene lost 2 bases and the J gene lost 2 bases, with 9 bases spanning the gap. The CDR3 is made up of 14 amino acids. CDR3 in amino acids: CASSLTPNTDTQYF. The CDR3 region has the DNA TGTGCCAGCAGCTTAACTCCCAACACAGATACGCAGTATTTT.

This clonotype was recorded at least ten times. This chain joins TRBV27 and TRBJ2-3, with 7 positions matching TRBD2. The V and J ends lost 5 bases and 1 base, in that order; junction bases with no gene match: 9. CDR1 and CDR2 from the germline V gene are MNHEY and SMNVEV (reference sequence). The CDR3 runs to 16 residues. DNA of the CDR3: TGTGCCAGCAGTCCCTTTTCGGGGGGACGCACAGATACGCAGTATTTT. Residues: CASSPFSGGRTDTQYF.

This clonotype has a handful of counts. At one end, the junction sequence differs from germline, possibly due to a read error. The chain joins TRBV2 to TRBJ2-3; D perhaps matches TRBD2 (5 bases). The CDR3 runs to 15 residues. The germline CDR1 and CDR2 sequences are SNHLY and FYNNEI. Here the CDR3 DNA reads TGTGCCAGCAGAAGCCGGTACGCGGGCGCAGATGCGCAGTATTTT. The encoded protein is CASRSRYAGADAQYF.

This clonotype came up a few times. The genes are TRBV28 and TRBJ2-3, with TRBD2 as a possible D gene (7 bases). The ends were cut back, 6 bases at V and 3 bases at J, with 16 bases in the middle. Germline assignment: CDR1 MDHEN and CDR2 SYDVKM. This CDR3 has 15 residues. CDR3 protein: CASRGGGRGTDTQYF. In DNA form, the CDR3 reads TGTGCCAGCAGGGGGGGGGGCAGGGGAACAGATACGCAGTATTTT.

The CDR3 loop is CAGTRIGVNNEQFF. For the CDR3, the DNA is TGTGCCGGCACCCGGATAGGTGTAAACAATGAGCAGTTCTTC. This rearrangement joins TRBV7-3 to TRBJ2-1, with no clear D. The germline V gene has CDR1 SGHTA and CDR2 FQGTGA. V was clipped by 11 bases and J by 5 bases, with 19 bases between them. This CDR3 spans 14 amino acids.